This record covers a single T cell receptor beta chain. Germline V lookup: CDR1 SEHNR, CDR2 FQNEAQ (reference sequence). The CDR3 loop spans 15 amino acids. V lost 0 bases and J lost 1; bases outside the gene matches: 1. This sample is part of a study of technical replicates of blood from a few donors. The repertoire was sequenced with immunoSEQ multiplex PCR; TCRdb's copy has only in-frame clones and lacks some. The sample consists of 80,000 to 90,000 clones, around 94% of them appearing once. This TCR came from a human donor in good health. Sequencing was carried out using T cells isolated from PBMCs. The rearrangement joins TRBV7-9 to TRBJ2-3; 7 nucleotides line up with TRBD1. The CDR3 nucleotides read TGTGCCAGCAGCTTAGCGCAGGGGGGCACAGATACGCAGTATTTT. Protein sequence: CASSLAQGGTDTQYF.